This T cell receptor beta chain originates from a study of Tregs in tolerant kidney transplant recipients (dated by TCRdb to the late 2010s). A note on the overall study: The study applied TCRbeta sequencing to find donor-specific regulatory T cells before combined kidney and bone marrow transplantation and then followed those same cells after transplant. Broad study findings and their caveats: Biological reproducibility was not directly addressed, though technical replication error appeared minimal. Because the study included only a small number of patients, the results must be confirmed in larger populations and under other immunosuppression protocols. Expanding Tregs with activated donor B cells appeared to identify the most biologically relevant and donor-specific TCRbeta repertoire. Because the PCR primers were changed over time for some patients, nucleotide-level comparison could not be performed across the samples from those patients. Donor-specific Treg expansion exceeded global Treg expansion in tolerant patients, suggesting antigen-driven rather than nonspecific expansion.

For TCRbeta CDR3 sequencing, genomic DNA was extracted from sorted cells using the QIAGEN DNeasy Blood and Tissue Kit. High-throughput TCRbeta CDR3 sequencing was carried out commercially through immunoSEQ, with PCR amplification with bias correction and internal controls included. In the original analysis: A unique productive TCRbeta sequence was defined by the CDR3 nucleotide sequence when primers matched, and otherwise by the CDR3 amino acid sequence together with the Vbeta and Jbeta genes. As a correction for sorting error, sequences shared between sorted populations at a frequency ratio of 2:1 or less were discarded, and the remaining shared sequences were assigned to the higher population. A sequence counted as donor-reactive if, in CFSE-low cells, the sequence had a frequency of at least 0.01% and was expanded at least 5-fold compared with unstimulated cells. Repertoire divergence was quantified by Jensen-Shannon divergence using the top 100 TCRbeta sequences ranked by frequency. For samples with multiple sequencing runs, sorting error was corrected separately for each run before the runs were pooled. The clones in this table, taken by TCRdb from immuneACCESS, are in-frame only. Not every clone is retained; where verified, under half of the shortfall comes from an unresolved V gene, and the cause of the rest is unknown. The V and J calls and the clone size are those of that table, but D and trimming were determined from the DNA. In all, the sample holds more than 90,000 clones, and approximately 93% of those were seen once. The top ten clones comprise roughly 1.7% of the sample.

Transplants used related donors with nonmyeloablative bone marrow transplantation; mixed chimerism was transient in the human trials. Thawed PBMCs were FACS-sorted into unstimulated Tregs (CD4+CD25+CD127-), CD4+ non-Tregs (CD4+CD25-), CD4 cells and CD8 cells. The patients were a handful of recipients of combined kidney and bone marrow transplants from the ITN036ST trial, and samples were available only for these trial subjects. Healthy control blood was processed by Ficoll density gradient to PBMCs and cryopreserved; patient PBMCs were collected before and after transplant. CDR1 is given as ENHRY and CDR2 as SYGVKD, both from the germline V gene. Trimming removed 3 bases from V and 5 bases from J, leaving 16 bases between the germline ends. The CDR3 numbers 16 residues from cysteine through phenylalanine. Solely the CDR3 DNA is kept, with 48 bases framed from the first base. In regard to this clone: The specificity of this receptor is unknown. Within one base of it there is no much larger clone, and no base qualities were kept.

This TCR derives from a human patient who received a combined kidney and bone marrow transplant. In patients who had a transplant, some T cells may come from the graft donor. Here the chain combines TRBV10-3 and TRBJ2-2, and the D gene may be TRBD2, 7 bases matching. The sequenced sample was CD4+ T cells from blood (PBMCs), obtained 12 months after the transplant. The DNA reads TGTGCCATCAGTGAATACAGGGAGGGTTTTACCGGGGAGCTGTTTTTT. The resulting protein is CAISEYREGFTGELFF.